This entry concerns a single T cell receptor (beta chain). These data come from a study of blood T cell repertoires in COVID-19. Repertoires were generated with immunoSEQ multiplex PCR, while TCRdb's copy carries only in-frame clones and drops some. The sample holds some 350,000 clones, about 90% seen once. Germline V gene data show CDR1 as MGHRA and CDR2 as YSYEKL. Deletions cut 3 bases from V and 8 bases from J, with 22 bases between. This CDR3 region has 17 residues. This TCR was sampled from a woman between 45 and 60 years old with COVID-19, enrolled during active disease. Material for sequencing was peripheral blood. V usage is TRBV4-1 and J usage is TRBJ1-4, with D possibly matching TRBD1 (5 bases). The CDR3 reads CASSQGGPGTLREKLFF. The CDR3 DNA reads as TGCGCCAGCAGCCAGGGGGGACCCGGGACTTTACGGGAAAAACTGTTTTTT.